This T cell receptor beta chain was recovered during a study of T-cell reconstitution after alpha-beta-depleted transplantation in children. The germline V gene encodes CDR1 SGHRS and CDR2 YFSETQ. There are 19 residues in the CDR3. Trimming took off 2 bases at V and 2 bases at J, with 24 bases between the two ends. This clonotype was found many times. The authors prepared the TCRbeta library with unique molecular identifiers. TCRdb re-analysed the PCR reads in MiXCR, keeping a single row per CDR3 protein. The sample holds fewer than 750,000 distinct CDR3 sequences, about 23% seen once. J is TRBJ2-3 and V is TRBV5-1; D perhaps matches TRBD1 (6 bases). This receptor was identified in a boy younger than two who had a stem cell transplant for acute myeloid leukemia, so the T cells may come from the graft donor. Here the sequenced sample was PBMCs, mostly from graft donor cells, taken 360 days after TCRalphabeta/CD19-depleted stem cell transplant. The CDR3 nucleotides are TGCGCCAGCAGCTTCTCGGCAGGGGTTCTCGAGACCTTCACAGATACGCAGTATTTT. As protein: CASSFSAGVLETFTDTQYF.